Listed below are T cell receptor beta chains from one sample, sequenced in a study of CD8+ T cells in alopecia areata. The assay was immunoSEQ multiplex PCR, and TCRdb's table has in-frame clones only and misses some. The sample includes 110,000 to 150,000 clones, around 50% of them seen just once. The material was CD8+ T cells sorted from blood, obtained at week 4, from a patient treated with tofacitinib. These receptors all come from a human donor with alopecia areata. Both conserved end residues are part of each CDR3. A D gene is named only where the DNA matches it firmly. Clone size is not always given. Where it is, it says once, few, many or a class for expanded clones.

clone_size j_call v_call d_call cdr3_nt cdr3_aa
- TRBJ2-4 TRBV2 TRBD2 TGTGCCAGCAGCGGGGGGGCCAAAAACATTCAGTACTTC CASSGGAKNIQYF
once TRBJ1-1 TRBV27 - TGTGCCAGCAGTTATACAGACGGCGCTGAAGCTTTCTTT CASSYTDGAEAFF
- TRBJ1-2 TRBV25-1 - TGTGCCAGCACCCAAGGGGCAGAAGGCTACACCTTC CASTQGAEGYTF
few TRBJ2-1 TRBV27 TRBD2 TGTGCCAGCAGGTGGCTAGCGGGGGCGGATGAGCAGTTCTTC CASRWLAGADEQFF
- TRBJ1-2 TRBV10-3 - TGTGCCATCAGTGAGGGACCAGGGGTCGGCTATGGCTACACCTTC CAISEGPGVGYGYTF
- TRBJ1-5 TRBV7-8 TRBD1 TGTGCCAGCAGCCCCAGGACAGGAAATACTGGCAATCAGCCCCAGCATTTT CASSPRTGNTGNQPQHF
- TRBJ2-3 TRBV7-6 TRBD1 TGTGCCAGCAGCTTAGGGCCCTGGACAGGGGGATCCACAGATACGCAGTATTTT CASSLGPWTGGSTDTQYF
once TRBJ1-2 TRBV29-1 - TGCAGCGTTGAGTCGGCCTATGGCTACACCTTC CSVESAYGYTF
- TRBJ1-2 TRBV29-1 - TGCAGCGTTAGTGCTAACTATGGCTACACCTTC CSVSANYGYTF
- TRBJ2-5 TRBV5-6 TRBD2 TGTGCCAGCAGCTTACTAGCGGTCCGGGCCCAGTACTTC CASSLLAVRAQYF
few TRBJ1-5 TRBV6-1 - TGTGCCAGCAGTGGTAGGACATGGGGCAGCAATCAGCCCCAGCATTTT CASSGRTWGSNQPQHF
- TRBJ2-1 TRBV27 - TGTGCCAGCAGTTTATCCGGTTATGAGCAGTTCTTC CASSLSGYEQFF
- TRBJ1-1 TRBV27 - TGTGCCAGCATTTTGCCTGGAGGGGCAGAAGCTTTCTTT CASILPGGAEAFF
few TRBJ2-3 TRBV6-5 TRBD2 TGTGCCAGCACCGATAGCGGGGAAGGAGATACGCAGTATTTT CASTDSGEGDTQYF
- TRBJ2-7 TRBV25-1 TRBD1 TGTGCCAGCAGCCGCCGGGGGACAGGGATCTACGAGCAGTACTTC CASSRRGTGIYEQYF
- TRBJ1-2 TRBV5-4 TRBD1 TGTGCCAGCAGGCCCCGGGACAGCGTGATCTATGGCTACACCTTC CASRPRDSVIYGYTF
- TRBJ2-6 TRBV2 TRBD1 TGTGCCAGCCTCGACAGGGGGATAAGGGGACGGGACTCTGGGGCCAACGTCCTGACTTTC CASLDRGIRGRDSGANVLTF
- TRBJ2-2 TRBV30 TRBD1 TGTGCCTGGAGTTTGGGACAGGGGGACACCGGGGAGCTGTTTTTT CAWSLGQGDTGELFF
- TRBJ1-4 TRBV30 - TGTGCCTGGAGGGACAGATACGCAACTAATGAAAAACTGTTTTTT CAWRDRYATNEKLFF
- TRBJ1-4 TRBV5-4 - TGTGCCAGCAGCTTGGACCTAGGACAGTGGGGGGACGAAAAACTGTTTTTT CASSLDLGQWGDEKLFF